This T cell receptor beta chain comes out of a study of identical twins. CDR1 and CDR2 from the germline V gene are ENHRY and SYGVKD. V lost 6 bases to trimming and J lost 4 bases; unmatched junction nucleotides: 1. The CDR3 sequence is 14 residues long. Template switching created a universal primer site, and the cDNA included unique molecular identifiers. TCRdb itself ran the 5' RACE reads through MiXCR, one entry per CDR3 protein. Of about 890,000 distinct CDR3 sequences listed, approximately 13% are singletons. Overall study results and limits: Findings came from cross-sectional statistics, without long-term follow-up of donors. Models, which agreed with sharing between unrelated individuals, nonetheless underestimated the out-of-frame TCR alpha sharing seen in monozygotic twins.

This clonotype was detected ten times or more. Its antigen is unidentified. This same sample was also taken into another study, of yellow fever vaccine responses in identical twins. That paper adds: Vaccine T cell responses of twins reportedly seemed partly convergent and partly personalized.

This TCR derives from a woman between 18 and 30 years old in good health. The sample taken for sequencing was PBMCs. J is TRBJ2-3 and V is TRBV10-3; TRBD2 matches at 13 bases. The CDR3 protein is CAISGLAGADTQYF. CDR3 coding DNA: TGTGCCATCAGCGGACTAGCGGGAGCAGATACGCAGTATTTT.